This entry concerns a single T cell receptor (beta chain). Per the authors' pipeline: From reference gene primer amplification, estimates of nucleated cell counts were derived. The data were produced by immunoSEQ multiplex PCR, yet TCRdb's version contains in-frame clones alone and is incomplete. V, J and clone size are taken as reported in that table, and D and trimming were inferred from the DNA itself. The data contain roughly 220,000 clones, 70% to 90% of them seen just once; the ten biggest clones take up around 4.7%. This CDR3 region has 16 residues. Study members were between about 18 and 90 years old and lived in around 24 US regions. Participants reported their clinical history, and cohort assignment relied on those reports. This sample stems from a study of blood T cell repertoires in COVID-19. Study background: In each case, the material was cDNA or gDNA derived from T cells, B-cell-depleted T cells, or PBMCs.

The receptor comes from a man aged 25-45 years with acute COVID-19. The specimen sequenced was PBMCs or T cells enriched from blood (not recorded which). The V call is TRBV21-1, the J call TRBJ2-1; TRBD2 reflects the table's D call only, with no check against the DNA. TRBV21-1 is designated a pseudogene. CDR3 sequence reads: CASSRFRRGVHSEQFF. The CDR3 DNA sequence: TGTGCCAGCAGCAGATTTAGGCGGGGGGTGCACAGTGAGCAGTTCTTC.